The subject of this entry is one T cell receptor (beta chain). What antigen it recognizes has not been identified. The record has no base qualities; no much larger clone is one base away. This entry belongs to a study of blood T cell repertoires in COVID-19 (dated by TCRdb to the early 2020s). Describing the broader study: Samples from collaborators originated in the United States, Italy and Spain and spanned both the acute and convalescent phases of COVID-19. Sample metadata almost always included a de-identified subject ID, COVID-19 status, age in years and sex. Samples came from the ongoing ImmuneRACE study (first 160 participants) plus 1,254 subjects from 6 global collaborators. Deeply sampled blood TCRbeta repertoires from subjects exposed to, actively infected with, or recovered from COVID-19 were included in the dataset. The prospective study material was composed of cDNA or gDNA derived from T cells, B-cell-depleted T cells, or PBMCs. Where available, HLA class I and class II types were obtained from metadata supplied by the sample provider rather than from assay-based typing. The repertoires were made available in a free public database intended to serve as a resource for research on the immune response to SARS-CoV-2.

Participants in the prospective study were aged about 18 to 90 years, lived in 20 to 25 United States geographic areas, and enrolled through a virtual design. To assign participants to cohorts, the prospective study relied on clinical history that participants themselves reported in a screening survey and a study questionnaire. ImmuneRACE Cohort 3 recovered participants were defined by two consecutive negative NP/OP PCR tests, healthcare professional clearance, or symptom resolution. In the prospective study, whole blood, serum and a nasopharyngeal or oropharyngeal swab were collected from each participant by mobile phlebotomists. Over an approximately 2-month period, participants in the prospective study had the option of providing additional blood draws and questionnaires. Before DNA extraction, prospective study blood samples were shipped either frozen or at room temperature. Results the study describes overall, beyond this receptor: The amount of clinical and demographic metadata varied by source and participant and was provided uncurated.

TCRbeta CDR3 regions were amplified from genomic DNA using the immunoSEQ Assay, a bias-controlled multiplex PCR. As for the original processing: The number of nucleated cells in each sample was estimated by amplification of reference gene primers within the assay. To quantify the absolute abundance of each unique TCRbeta CDR3 rearrangement, sequence reads were collapsed and filtered. Productive Simpson clonality was computed per sample as the square root of Simpson's diversity index over productive rearrangements. As stored in TCRdb, this immuneACCESS dataset retains in-frame rearrangements with V and J assigned. A fraction of the clones does not appear; measured against another copy, unresolved V genes explain less than half of the discrepancy, and the remainder lacks a known reason. Clonal size and the V and J genes are those of that table, whereas D and trimming came from the DNA. The sample table contains hundreds of thousands of clones; only one count was recorded for 85% to 90% of them. The top ten hold 1% of the sample.

The germline V gene provides CDR1 MDHEN and CDR2 SYDVKM. The V end loses 6 bases and the J end loses 5 bases, and a stretch of 15 bases separates them. From cysteine to phenylalanine, the CDR3 is 14 amino acids long. Solely the CDR3 DNA is kept, with 42 bases framed from the first base. The sequenced sample consisted of PBMCs or T cells enriched from blood (not recorded which). The sequence was obtained from a man aged 18 to 29 who had recovered from COVID-19. The rearrangement joined TRBV28 to TRBJ2-3, with TRBD1 tentatively as D gene (6 bases match). The sequence in DNA is TGTGCCAGCAGCTCCCCGGGACAACAAGATACGCAGTATTTT. Protein translation: CASSSPGQQDTQYF.